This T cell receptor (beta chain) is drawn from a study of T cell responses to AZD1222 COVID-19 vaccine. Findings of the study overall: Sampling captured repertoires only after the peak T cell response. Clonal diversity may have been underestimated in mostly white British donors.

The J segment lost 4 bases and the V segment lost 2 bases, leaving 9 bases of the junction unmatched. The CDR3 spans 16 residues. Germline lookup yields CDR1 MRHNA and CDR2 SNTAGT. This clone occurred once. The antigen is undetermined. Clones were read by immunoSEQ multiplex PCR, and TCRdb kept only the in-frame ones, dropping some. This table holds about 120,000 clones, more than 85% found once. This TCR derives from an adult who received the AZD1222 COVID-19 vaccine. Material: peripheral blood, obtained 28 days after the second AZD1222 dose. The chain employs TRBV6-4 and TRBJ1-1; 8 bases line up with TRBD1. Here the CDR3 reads CASSDLRQGARTEAFF. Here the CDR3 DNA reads TGTGCCAGCAGTGACCTTCGGCAGGGGGCGCGCACTGAAGCTTTCTTT.